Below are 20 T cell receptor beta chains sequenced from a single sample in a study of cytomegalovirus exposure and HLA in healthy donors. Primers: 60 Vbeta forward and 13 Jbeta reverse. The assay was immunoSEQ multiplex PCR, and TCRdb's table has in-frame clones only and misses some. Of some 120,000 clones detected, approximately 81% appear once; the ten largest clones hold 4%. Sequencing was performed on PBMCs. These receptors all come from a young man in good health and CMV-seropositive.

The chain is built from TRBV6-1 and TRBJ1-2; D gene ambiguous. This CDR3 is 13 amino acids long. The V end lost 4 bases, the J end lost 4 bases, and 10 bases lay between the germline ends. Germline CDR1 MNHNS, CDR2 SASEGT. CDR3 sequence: CASSVTGFYGYTF. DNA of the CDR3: TGTGCCAGCAGTGTTACGGGGTTCTATGGCTACACCTTC.

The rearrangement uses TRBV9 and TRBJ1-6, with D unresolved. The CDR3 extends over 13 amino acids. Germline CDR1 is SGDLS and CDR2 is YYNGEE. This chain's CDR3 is CTSRSSYNSPLHF. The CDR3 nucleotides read TGTACTAGTCGAAGCTCCTATAATTCACCCCTCCACTTT. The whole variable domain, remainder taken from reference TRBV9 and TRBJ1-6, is DSGVTQTPKHLITATGQRVTLRCSPRSGDLSVYWYQQSLDQGLQFLIQYYNGEERAKGNILERFSAQQFPDLHSELNLSSLELGDSALYFCTSRSSYNSPLHFGNGTRLTVT.

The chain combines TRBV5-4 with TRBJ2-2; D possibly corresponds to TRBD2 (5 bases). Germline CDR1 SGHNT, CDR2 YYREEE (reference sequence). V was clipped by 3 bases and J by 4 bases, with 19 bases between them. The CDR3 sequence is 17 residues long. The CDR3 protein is CASSSGSSPSSTGELFF. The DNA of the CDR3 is TGTGCCAGCAGCTCCGGCTCTAGCCCAAGTAGCACCGGGGAGCTGTTTTTT.

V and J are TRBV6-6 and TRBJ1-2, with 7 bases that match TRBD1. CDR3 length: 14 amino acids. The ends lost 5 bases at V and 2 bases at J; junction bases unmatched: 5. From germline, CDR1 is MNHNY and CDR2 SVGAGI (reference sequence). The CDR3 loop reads CASSLTTGNYGYTF. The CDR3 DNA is TGTGCCAGCAGTCTGACGACAGGGAACTATGGCTACACCTTC.

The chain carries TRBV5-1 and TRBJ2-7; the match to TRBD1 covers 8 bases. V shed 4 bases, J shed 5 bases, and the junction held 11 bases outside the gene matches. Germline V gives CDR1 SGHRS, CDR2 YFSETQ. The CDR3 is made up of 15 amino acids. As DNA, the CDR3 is TGCGCCAGCAGCGGGGGGACAGGCCGATTTAACGAGCAGTACTTC. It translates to CASSGGTGRFNEQYF.

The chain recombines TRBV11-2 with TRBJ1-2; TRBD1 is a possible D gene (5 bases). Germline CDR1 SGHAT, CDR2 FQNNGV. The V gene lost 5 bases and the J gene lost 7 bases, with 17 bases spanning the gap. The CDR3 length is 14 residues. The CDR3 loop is CASSPRGGWSGYTF. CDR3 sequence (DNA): TGTGCCAGCAGCCCCCGCGGGGGTTGGAGTGGCTACACCTTC.

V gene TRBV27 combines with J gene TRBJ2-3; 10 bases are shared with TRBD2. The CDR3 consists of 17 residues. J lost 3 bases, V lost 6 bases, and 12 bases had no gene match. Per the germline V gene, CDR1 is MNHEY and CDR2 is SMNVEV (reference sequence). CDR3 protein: CASSPTPGLADTDTQYF. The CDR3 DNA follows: TGTGCCAGCAGCCCGACGCCCGGACTAGCGGATACAGATACGCAGTATTTT.

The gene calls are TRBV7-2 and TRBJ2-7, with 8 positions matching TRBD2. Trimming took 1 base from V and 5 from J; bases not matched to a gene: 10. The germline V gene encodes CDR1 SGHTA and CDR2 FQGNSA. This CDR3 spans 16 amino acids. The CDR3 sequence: CASSLGEVAGPHEQYF. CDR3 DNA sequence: TGTGCCAGCAGCTTAGGGGAGGTAGCGGGGCCGCACGAGCAGTACTTC. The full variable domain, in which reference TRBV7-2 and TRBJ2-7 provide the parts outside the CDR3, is GAGVSQSPSNKVTEKGKDVELRCDPISGHTALYWYRQSLGQGLEFLIYFQGNSAPDKSGLPSDRFSAERTGGSVSTLTIQRTQQEDSAVYLCASSLGEVAGPHEQYFGPGTRLTVT.

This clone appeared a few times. CDR3 residues: CASSEAPTGRWKTQYF. CDR3 DNA sequence: TGTGCCAGCAGTGAAGCCCCGACAGGTCGTTGGAAGACCCAGTACTTC. J is TRBJ2-5 and V is TRBV2, with D perhaps matching TRBD1 (6 bases). The germline CDR1 and CDR2 sequences are SNHLY and FYNNEI. The CDR3 has 16 amino acids. The V gene lost 0 bases and the J gene lost 6 bases, with 17 bases spanning the gap.

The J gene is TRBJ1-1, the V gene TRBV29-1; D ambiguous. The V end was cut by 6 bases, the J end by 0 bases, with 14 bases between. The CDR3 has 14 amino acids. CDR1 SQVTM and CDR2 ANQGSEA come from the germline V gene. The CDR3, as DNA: TGCAGCGTCGTAGATCAGGATATGAACACTGAAGCTTTCTTT. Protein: CSVVDQDMNTEAFF.

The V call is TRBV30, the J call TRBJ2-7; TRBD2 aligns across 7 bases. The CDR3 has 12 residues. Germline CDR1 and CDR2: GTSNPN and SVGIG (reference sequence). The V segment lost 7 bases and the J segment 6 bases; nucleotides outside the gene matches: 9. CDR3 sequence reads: CAFSGMYGEQYF. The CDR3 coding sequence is TGTGCCTTCAGCGGGATGTATGGCGAGCAGTACTTC.

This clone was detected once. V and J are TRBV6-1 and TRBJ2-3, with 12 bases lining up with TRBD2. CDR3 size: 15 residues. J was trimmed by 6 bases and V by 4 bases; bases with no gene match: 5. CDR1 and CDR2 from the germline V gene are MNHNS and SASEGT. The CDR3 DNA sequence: TGTGCCAGCAGTGGACTAGCGGGAGACGCGGATACGCAGTATTTT. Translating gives CASSGLAGDADTQYF.

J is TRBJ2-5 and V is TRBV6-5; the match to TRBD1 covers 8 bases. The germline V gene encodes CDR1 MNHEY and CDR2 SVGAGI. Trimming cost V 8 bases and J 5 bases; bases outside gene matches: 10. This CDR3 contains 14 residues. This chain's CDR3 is CASRRVTGVETQYF. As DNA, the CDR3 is TGTGCCAGCCGACGGGTGACAGGGGTGGAGACCCAGTACTTC.

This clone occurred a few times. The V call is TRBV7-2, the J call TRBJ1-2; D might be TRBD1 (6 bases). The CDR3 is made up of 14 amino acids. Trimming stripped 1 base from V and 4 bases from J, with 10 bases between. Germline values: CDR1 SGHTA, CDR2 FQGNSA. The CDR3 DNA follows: TGTGCCAGCAGCTTAGATCCAGGGGCCTATGGCTACACCTTC. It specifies CASSLDPGAYGYTF.

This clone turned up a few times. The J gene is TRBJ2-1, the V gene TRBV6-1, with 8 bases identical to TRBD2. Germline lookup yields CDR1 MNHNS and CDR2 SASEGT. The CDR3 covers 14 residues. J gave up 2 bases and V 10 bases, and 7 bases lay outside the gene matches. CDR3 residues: CATNGGGPYNEQFF. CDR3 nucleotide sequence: TGTGCCACCAACGGGGGGGGGCCCTACAATGAGCAGTTCTTC.

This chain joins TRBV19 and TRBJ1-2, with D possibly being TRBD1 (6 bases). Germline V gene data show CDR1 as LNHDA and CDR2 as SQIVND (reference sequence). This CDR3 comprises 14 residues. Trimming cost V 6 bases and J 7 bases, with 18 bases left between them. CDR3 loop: CASSSNRAFTGYTF. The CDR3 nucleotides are TGTGCCAGTAGCAGCAACAGGGCCTTTACTGGCTACACCTTC.

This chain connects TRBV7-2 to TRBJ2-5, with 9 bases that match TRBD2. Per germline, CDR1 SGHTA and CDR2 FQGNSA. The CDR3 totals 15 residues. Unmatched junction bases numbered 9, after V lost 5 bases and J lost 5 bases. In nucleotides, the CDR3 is TGTGCCAGCAGCCCTGGGGCTAGCGGGACGGAGACCCAGTACTTC. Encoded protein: CASSPGASGTETQYF.

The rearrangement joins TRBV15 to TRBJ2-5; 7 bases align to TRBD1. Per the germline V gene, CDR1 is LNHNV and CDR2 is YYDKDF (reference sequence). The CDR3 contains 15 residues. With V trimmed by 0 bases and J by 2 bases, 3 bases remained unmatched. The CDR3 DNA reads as TGTGCCACCAGCAGAGACCGACAGGGACAAGAGACCCAGTACTTC. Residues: CATSRDRQGQETQYF.

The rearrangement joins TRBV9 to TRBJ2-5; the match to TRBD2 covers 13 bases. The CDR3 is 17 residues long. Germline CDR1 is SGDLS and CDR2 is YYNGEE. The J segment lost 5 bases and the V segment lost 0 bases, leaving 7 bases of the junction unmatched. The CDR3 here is CASSVGLLAGGLETQYF. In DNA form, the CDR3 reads TGTGCCAGCAGCGTAGGGCTACTAGCGGGAGGGTTGGAGACCCAGTACTTC.

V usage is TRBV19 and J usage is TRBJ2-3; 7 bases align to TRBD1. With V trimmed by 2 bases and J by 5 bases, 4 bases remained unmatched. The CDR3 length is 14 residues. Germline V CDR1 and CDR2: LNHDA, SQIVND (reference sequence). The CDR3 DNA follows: TGTGCCAGTAGTATAAGGGGGCCTGGAGATACGCAGTATTTT. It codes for CASSIRGPGDTQYF.